The 24 T cell receptor beta chains given below trace back to one sample, sequenced in a study of technical replicates of blood from four donors. Sequencing was performed with immunoSEQ multiplex PCR; in TCRdb, only in-frame clones are kept and a portion is missing. The table includes approximately 99,000 clones, 95% to 96% detected once. Sequenced input: T cells isolated from PBMCs. The source of these receptors is a human donor in good health.

The chain employs TRBV19 and TRBJ1-2; a possible D gene is TRBD1 (5 bases). V was clipped by 5 bases and J by 4 bases, with 14 bases between them. The CDR3 length is 14 residues. Germline values: CDR1 LNHDA, CDR2 SQIVND (reference sequence). The CDR3 DNA follows: TGTGCCAGTAGTCCCCCGGGACTCGCCTATGGCTACACCTTC. It encodes CASSPPGLAYGYTF.

V usage is TRBV7-2 and J usage is TRBJ1-1; D call uncertain. This CDR3 has 13 amino acids. Germline-derived CDR1 and CDR2 are SGHTA and FQGNSA. V lost 3 bases, J lost 7 bases, and 12 bases lay in between. The CDR3 region is CASSFLTMHEAFF. The CDR3 DNA reads TGTGCCAGCAGCTTTCTGACAATGCATGAAGCTTTCTTT.

The chain employs TRBV14 and TRBJ2-3; tentatively, D is TRBD1 (5 bases). V gave up 2 bases and J gave up 11 bases, with 11 bases separating them. Per germline, CDR1 SGHDN and CDR2 FVKESK. There are 12 residues in the CDR3. CDR3 protein: CASSQMNRRQYF. DNA for the CDR3: TGTGCCAGCAGCCAAATGAACAGGAGGCAGTATTTT.

The chain is built from TRBV28 and TRBJ2-7; perhaps TRBD1 as D (6 bases). V lost 2 bases to trimming and J lost 2 bases, with 16 bases between them. The CDR3 has 16 residues. CDR1 MDHEN and CDR2 SYDVKM come from the germline V gene. CDR3 nucleotides: TGTGCCAGCAGTTTAAGGGGGAATTGGGTGACCTACGAGCAGTACTTC. Protein sequence: CASSLRGNWVTYEQYF.

The chain uses TRBV29-1 and TRBJ2-3; 8 nucleotides agree with TRBD2. The ends lost 4 bases at V and 5 bases at J; junction bases unmatched: 8. Germline V gene lookup returns CDR1 SQVTM and CDR2 ANQGSEA. The CDR3 spans 14 residues. The chain's CDR3 is CSVATSGTVDTQYF. As DNA, the CDR3 is TGCAGCGTTGCAACTAGCGGAACGGTAGATACGCAGTATTTT.

The chain joins TRBV6-6 to TRBJ2-1; 7 positions agree with TRBD2. V was pared by 2 bases and J by 11 bases, with 3 bases of the junction left unmatched. Germline CDR1 MNHNY, CDR2 SVGAGI (reference sequence). The CDR3 loop spans 12 amino acids. CDR3 amino acids: CASSYDGGKQFF. The CDR3, as DNA: TGTGCCAGCAGTTACGACGGGGGGAAGCAGTTCTTC.

This clone occurred once. The chain links TRBV7-8 to TRBJ2-7; the D gene is possibly TRBD1 (6 bases). Germline values: CDR1 SGHVS, CDR2 FQNEAQ. V dropped 3 bases and J dropped 0 bases, with 15 bases sitting between them. The length of the CDR3 is 16 residues. CDR3 loop: CASSFPGTPSSYEQYF. The CDR3 region has the DNA TGTGCCAGCAGCTTCCCCGGGACACCCAGCTCCTACGAGCAGTACTTC.

This chain connects TRBV5-5 to TRBJ2-1, with D perhaps TRBD2 (5 bases). The CDR3 spans 15 residues. The ends were cut back, 1 base at V and 4 bases at J, with 12 bases in the middle. Looked up from germline, CDR1 is SGHKS and CDR2 is YYEKEE (reference sequence). CDR3 region: CASSLTGKEYNEQFF. CDR3 in DNA: TGTGCCAGCAGCTTGACGGGAAAGGAGTACAATGAGCAGTTCTTC.

The chain is built from TRBV18 and TRBJ2-3; TRBD2 aligns across 12 bases. The CDR3 consists of 17 residues. V trimming: 6 bases; J trimming: 3 bases; junction bases outside the gene matches: 10. Looked up from germline, CDR1 is KGHSH and CDR2 is LQKENI. This chain's CDR3 is CASSHTSGRRGTDTQYF. In DNA, the CDR3 is TGTGCCAGCTCGCACACTAGCGGGAGGCGAGGGACAGATACGCAGTATTTT.

This chain connects TRBV9 to TRBJ2-7; 10 positions match TRBD2. The CDR3 contains 17 residues. Germline values: CDR1 SGDLS, CDR2 YYNGEE. The V gene end was trimmed by 3 bases and the J gene end by 4 bases; junction bases not matched to a gene: 13. The CDR3 region is CASSAEGGSGRAYEQYF. The CDR3 DNA reads as TGTGCCAGCAGCGCGGAGGGGGGAAGCGGGAGGGCTTACGAGCAGTACTTC.

The V call is TRBV5-6, the J call TRBJ2-7, with 8 nucleotides matching TRBD2. With V trimmed by 5 bases and J by 1 base, 8 bases remained unmatched. The CDR3 extends over 15 amino acids. CDR1 SGHDT and CDR2 YYEEEE come from the germline V gene. The CDR3 is CASSSPSGGSYEQYF. Here the CDR3 DNA reads TGTGCCAGCAGTTCACCCAGCGGGGGATCCTACGAGCAGTACTTC. Combining the CDR3 with reference TRBV5-6 and TRBJ2-7 gives the whole variable domain DAGVTQSPTHLIKTRGQQVTLRCSPKSGHDTVSWYQQALGQGPQFIFQYYEEEERQRGNFPDRFSGHQFPNYSSELNVNALLLGDSALYLCASSSPSGGSYEQYFGPGTRLTVT.

The chain combines TRBV28 with TRBJ2-1; tentatively, D is TRBD1 (5 bases). V gave up 7 bases and J gave up 10 bases, with 11 bases separating them. The CDR3 is 11 residues long. The germline CDR1 and CDR2 sequences are MDHEN and SYDVKM. The CDR3 sequence: CASIRRGEQFF. CDR3 bases: TGTGCCAGCATCAGAAGGGGCGAGCAGTTCTTC.

This clone was picked up one time. This sequence joins TRBV6-1 and TRBJ2-1, with 9 bases lining up with TRBD1. V lost 8 bases and J lost 7; bases outside the gene matches: 12. Germline CDR1 MNHNS, CDR2 SASEGT. The CDR3 is 15 residues long. CDR3 loop: CASDTPGQGRNEQFF. As DNA, the CDR3 is TGTGCCAGCGACACTCCGGGACAGGGTCGGAATGAGCAGTTCTTC.

The chain recombines TRBV28 with TRBJ2-5, with 10 bases lining up with TRBD1. Looked up from germline, CDR1 is MDHEN and CDR2 is SYDVKM. The CDR3 is 14 amino acids. The V segment lost 2 bases and the J segment 7 bases; nucleotides outside the gene matches: 4. Here the CDR3 reads CASSLLDRGGTQYF. The CDR3 bases are TGTGCCAGCAGTTTACTGGACAGGGGGGGGACCCAGTACTTC.

This chain connects TRBV27 to TRBJ1-4; TRBD1 might be the D (5 bases). The germline gives CDR1 MNHEY, CDR2 SMNVEV (reference sequence). The CDR3 spans 16 residues. V dropped 3 bases and J dropped 7 bases, with 18 bases sitting between them. The CDR3 region has the DNA TGTGCCAGCAGTTTCCAGGGAATGGGGTCTGGTGAAAAACTGTTTTTT. Its protein is CASSFQGMGSGEKLFF.

This sequence joins TRBV2 and TRBJ1-1, with D unclear. The V gene lost 0 bases and the J gene lost 0 bases, with 11 bases spanning the gap. CDR1 and CDR2 from the germline V gene are SNHLY and FYNNEI. The CDR3 length is 16 residues. The CDR3: CASSEARNVMNTEAFF. The DNA for the CDR3 is TGTGCCAGCAGTGAAGCGCGGAACGTCATGAACACTGAAGCTTTCTTT.

V and J are TRBV28 and TRBJ1-5, with no clear D. Germline CDR1 and CDR2: MDHEN and SYDVKM. V shed 7 bases and J shed 6 bases, with 10 bases lying between them. This CDR3 spans 12 amino acids. For the CDR3, the DNA is TGTGCCAGCACCATTGGAGTTCAGCCCCAGCATTTT. Translated: CASTIGVQPQHF.

The sample holds one count of this clone. The chain uses TRBV10-3 and TRBJ2-2, with D perhaps matching TRBD2 (6 bases). Trimming pared 4 bases from V and 6 bases from J, leaving 12 bases between. The CDR3 runs to 14 residues. Germline CDR1 and CDR2: ENHRY and SYGVKD. The CDR3 region has the DNA TGTGCCATCAGTGGTGGGACTGTCTCCGGGGAGCTGTTTTTT. It translates to CAISGGTVSGELFF.

The gene calls are TRBV27 and TRBJ2-2; D gene ambiguous. Germline CDR1 reads MNHEY; CDR2 reads SMNVEV (reference sequence). The CDR3 has 14 amino acids. The V gene lost 2 bases and the J gene lost 1 base, with 5 bases spanning the gap. The CDR3 DNA is TGTGCCAGCAGTTTACTAGGGAACACCGGGGAGCTGTTTTTT. Translated, it gives CASSLLGNTGELFF.

As DNA, the CDR3 is TGCACCAGCATCGTGGACAACTCCTACGAGCAGTACTTC. Its protein product is CTSIVDNSYEQYF. The chain recombines TRBV1 with TRBJ2-7; the table's TRBD1 call for D was not verified on the DNA. TRBV1 is listed as a pseudogene. The CDR3 has 13 residues.

The gene calls are TRBV7-8 and TRBJ1-1; the D is unclear. The CDR3 contains 13 residues. Germline-derived CDR1 and CDR2 are SGHVS and FQNEAQ. Between the trimmed V and J ends, which lost 4 bases and 4 bases, there was a span of 10 bases. CDR3 bases: TGTGCCAGCAGCTCCGGACTAGGCACTGAAGCTTTCTTT. Translation gives CASSSGLGTEAFF.

The J gene is TRBJ2-7, the V gene TRBV28; a possible D gene is TRBD2 (7 bases). From germline, CDR1 is MDHEN and CDR2 SYDVKM. This CDR3 has 15 residues. Trimming pared 4 bases from V and 1 base from J, leaving 14 bases between. CDR3 nucleotide sequence: TGTGCCAGCAGTTGGAGGGGGGGGTTATCCTACGAGCAGTACTTC. It encodes CASSWRGGLSYEQYF.

This sequence joins TRBV6-6 and TRBJ1-1; maybe TRBD1 (6 bases). Germline CDR1 is MNHNY and CDR2 is SVGAGI (reference sequence). This CDR3 is 14 amino acids long. Trimming pared 4 bases from V and 1 base from J, leaving 10 bases between. CDR3 in amino acids: CASSFPGQNTEAFF. DNA of the CDR3: TGTGCCAGCAGTTTCCCGGGACAGAACACTGAAGCTTTCTTT.

This chain links TRBV6-1 with TRBJ2-2, with TRBD2 matching over 8 bases. The germline V gene has CDR1 MNHNS and CDR2 SASEGT. V trimming: 2 bases; J trimming: 7 bases; junction bases outside the gene matches: 6. This CDR3 comprises 15 residues. CDR3 protein: CASSEPGRVNGELFF. Written as DNA, the CDR3 is TGTGCCAGCAGTGAACCCGGGAGGGTGAACGGGGAGCTGTTTTTT.